This T cell receptor (beta chain) was captured by sequencing in a study of T cell clones after liver transplantation. As for the study in general: Post-transplant blood was tracked for graft-donor-reactive T cell clones identified in a pre-transplant mixed lymphocyte reaction. Pre-transplant mixed lymphocyte reactions yielded third-party-reactive TCRbeta sequences as comparators for graft-donor-reactive sequences.

Profiled with immunoSEQ multiplex PCR; TCRdb holds only in-frame clones, not every one. The sample lists tens of thousands of clones, around 90% seen once, with roughly 2.6% in the top ten. General study results and limits: Donor-reactive sequences fell more than third party-reactive ones, suggesting partial deletion. Conclusions were preliminary, with small, heterogeneous patient groups.

In the case of this clone: The antigen is not known.

Germline V gene lookup returns CDR1 MNHNS and CDR2 SASEGT. The CDR3 loop spans 15 amino acids. Trimming cost V 5 bases and J 6 bases, with 20 bases left between them. The sample here was CD4+ T cells from blood, taken before liver transplant. This receptor was obtained from a human donor who received a liver transplant. The gene calls are TRBV6-1 and TRBJ2-7, with D unresolved. The CDR3 sequence is CASSPRVPLGAEQYF. In DNA form, the CDR3 reads TGTGCCAGCAGTCCCCGTGTCCCTCTCGGTGCCGAGCAGTACTTC.